A selection of T cell receptor beta chains follows, all from one sample in a study of blood T cell repertoires in COVID-19. Produced via immunoSEQ multiplex PCR; TCRdb's table is partial and in-frame only. The sample has some 150,000 clones; 81% are singletons. The sample comprised peripheral blood. These receptors all come from a human donor with acute or convalescent COVID-19. The donor label of this sample is uncertain. CDR3s include the opening cysteine and the closing phenylalanine or tryptophan. A D gene is named only where the DNA matches it firmly. Clone size is stated in some rows and not others, as once, few, many or a class when expanded.

j_call	clone_size	d_call	v_call	cdr3_aa	cdr3_nt
TRBJ1-5	-	-	TRBV2	CASSADPQGQPQHF	TGTGCCAGCAGTGCGGACCCGCAGGGTCAGCCCCAGCATTTT
TRBJ1-2	-	-	TRBV6-1	CASSESLDPSGGGYGYTF	TGTGCCAGCAGTGAATCCCTGGACCCCTCCGGTGGAGGGTATGGCTACACCTTC
TRBJ2-1	-	-	TRBV6-5	CASSYSMLSGGNEQFF	TGTGCCAGCAGTTACTCGATGCTTAGCGGCGGCAATGAGCAGTTCTTC
TRBJ2-7	-	-	TRBV27	CASSLDGGYEQYF	TGTGCCAGCAGTTTAGACGGGGGCTACGAGCAGTACTTC
TRBJ1-6	-	-	TRBV5-1	CASSLGDTSSPLHF	TGCGCCAGCAGCTTGGGGGACACAAGTTCACCCCTCCACTTT
TRBJ2-2	-	-	TRBV12-3/TRBV12-4	CASSSSGELFF	TGTGCCAGCAGTTCCTCCGGGGAGCTGTTTTTT
TRBJ2-7	-	-	TRBV19	CASSPQGHEQYF	TGTGCCAGTAGTCCCCAGGGCCACGAGCAGTACTTC
TRBJ1-1	-	-	TRBV10-3	CAISEGHLNTEAFF	TGTGCCATCAGTGAGGGACACTTGAACACTGAAGCTTTCTTT
TRBJ2-1	-	-	TRBV27	CASSLGQHNEQFF	TGTGCCAGCAGTTTGGGGCAGCACAATGAGCAGTTCTTC
TRBJ2-7	many	-	TRBV12-3/TRBV12-4	CASSFNAKSEQYF	TGTGCCAGCAGTTTCAACGCAAAGAGCGAGCAGTACTTC
TRBJ2-5	-	-	TRBV13	CASSSGPGDSRQETQYF	TGTGCCAGCAGCTCAGGCCCGGGAGACAGTAGACAAGAGACCCAGTACTTC
TRBJ1-1	once	-	TRBV6-5	CASSYSKRGATFF	TGTGCCAGCAGTTACTCGAAGCGGGGGGCGACTTTCTTT
TRBJ1-1	-	-	TRBV9	CASSAWDNMNTEAFF	TGTGCCAGCAGCGCCTGGGACAATATGAACACTGAAGCTTTCTTT
TRBJ2-7	once	-	TRBV18	CASSPPGQLPYEQYF	TGTGCCAGCTCACCACCGGGGCAGTTACCCTACGAGCAGTACTTC
TRBJ2-2	-	-	TRBV3-1/TRBV3-2	CASRPDIRNTGELFF	TGTGCCAGCAGGCCGGACATCCGGAACACCGGGGAGCTGTTTTTT
TRBJ2-2	-	TRBD1	TRBV9	CASSVGLGQGTGELFF	TGTGCCAGCAGCGTAGGTCTTGGACAGGGTACCGGGGAGCTGTTTTTT
TRBJ2-1	-	TRBD1	TRBV2	CASRFGTGSNEQFF	TGTGCCAGCAGATTCGGGACAGGGTCCAATGAGCAGTTCTTC
TRBJ2-3	-	-	TRBV25-1	CASSVTTDTQYF	TGTGCCAGCAGTGTGACTACAGATACGCAGTATTTT
TRBJ1-5	-	-	TRBV5-1	CASSLIGDGQPQHF	TGCGCCAGCAGCTTGATAGGGGATGGTCAGCCCCAGCATTTT
TRBJ1-2	-	TRBD1	TRBV27	CASSPDRGYGYTF	TGTGCCAGCAGTCCGGACAGGGGATATGGCTACACCTTC
TRBJ2-2	-	-	TRBV2	CASSERATGHTGELFF	TGTGCCAGCAGTGAAAGGGCCACAGGGCACACCGGGGAGCTGTTTTTT
TRBJ2-2	-	TRBD1	TRBV5-1	CASSEDRPGELFF	TGCGCCAGCAGCGAGGACAGGCCCGGGGAGCTGTTTTTT
TRBJ1-1	-	-	TRBV6-1	CASSEVSGTEAFF	TGTGCCAGCAGTGAAGTAAGCGGTACTGAAGCTTTCTTT
TRBJ1-2	-	-	TRBV5-1	CASSLAGDGGYTF	TGCGCCAGCAGCTTGGCCGGGGATGGGGGCTACACCTTC
TRBJ2-2	-	-	TRBV5-8	CASSHLTGSNTGELFF	TGTGCCAGCAGCCATCTGACAGGATCGAACACCGGGGAGCTGTTTTTT
TRBJ1-4	-	-	TRBV27	CASRGPGLGEKLFF	TGTGCCAGCAGGGGTCCAGGGTTGGGTGAAAAACTGTTTTTT
TRBJ1-1	few	-	TRBV27	CASSPWAGLNTEAFF	TGTGCCAGCAGTCCCTGGGCAGGTCTGAACACTGAAGCTTTCTTT
TRBJ2-3	-	-	TRBV9	CASSPQISTDTQYF	TGTGCCAGCAGCCCTCAGATTAGCACAGATACGCAGTATTTT
TRBJ1-1	-	TRBD1	TRBV6-5	CASSSSGTGSRAFF	TGTGCCAGCAGTTCCTCCGGGACAGGGAGCCGTGCTTTCTTT
TRBJ1-5	-	-	TRBV27	CASSQTGSNQPQHF	TGTGCCAGCAGCCAAACAGGGAGCAATCAGCCCCAGCATTTT
TRBJ2-1	-	TRBD1	TRBV7-8	CASSLRLGTGGARPYNEQFF	TGTGCCAGCAGCCTACGGTTGGGGACAGGGGGTGCCCGACCCTACAATGAGCAGTTCTTC
TRBJ1-6	-	-	TRBV27	CASRARSYNSPLHF	TGTGCCAGCAGGGCCCGCTCCTATAATTCACCCCTCCACTTT
TRBJ1-2	-	-	TRBV27	CASSPGTTRYGYTF	TGTGCCAGCAGCCCCGGGACAACCCGCTATGGCTACACCTTC
TRBJ1-3	once	-	TRBV2	CASSDDSSGNTIYF	TGTGCCAGCAGTGATGACAGCTCTGGAAACACCATATATTTT
TRBJ1-5	-	-	TRBV6-5	CASRRDFEGNQPQHF	TGTGCCAGCAGGCGGGACTTCGAGGGGAATCAGCCCCAGCATTTT
TRBJ2-7	many	-	TRBV5-6	CASSLRGYEQYF	TGTGCCAGCAGCTTGAGGGGCTACGAGCAGTACTTC
TRBJ1-3	once	TRBD1	TRBV5-1	CASSLEVTGGFGNTIYF	TGCGCCAGCAGCTTGGAGGTGACAGGGGGATTTGGAAACACCATATATTTT
TRBJ1-2	-	TRBD1	TRBV3-1/TRBV3-2	CASSQVNRGKGYTF	TGTGCCAGCAGCCAAGTGAACAGGGGGAAGGGCTACACCTTC
TRBJ2-1	-	-	TRBV3-1/TRBV3-2	CASSQDRGTYNEQFF	TGTGCCAGCAGCCAAGATCGGGGGACCTACAATGAGCAGTTCTTC
TRBJ2-7	-	-	TRBV9	CASSAGDSSTYEQYF	TGTGCCAGCAGCGCAGGCGACAGTTCAACCTACGAGCAGTACTTC
TRBJ1-3	once	TRBD1	TRBV24-1	CATSDSRGTGTLSSGNTIYF	TGTGCCACCAGTGATTCGAGAGGGACAGGGACTTTATCCTCTGGAAACACCATATATTTT
TRBJ2-2	-	TRBD2	TRBV7-9	CASSLERGPRRNGELFF	TGTGCCAGCAGCTTAGAGCGGGGGCCCCGGAGGAACGGGGAGCTGTTTTTT
TRBJ1-4	-	-	TRBV6-1	CASSELGVEGEKLFF	TGTGCCAGCAGTGAACTTGGGGTCGAGGGAGAAAAACTGTTTTTT
TRBJ2-1	-	TRBD1	TRBV5-1	CASSQGQGAFNEQFF	TGCGCCAGCAGCCAGGGACAGGGGGCGTTCAATGAGCAGTTCTTC
TRBJ1-1	-	-	TRBV30	CAWRRARLNTEAFF	TGTGCCTGGAGGCGGGCCAGGCTGAACACTGAAGCTTTCTTT
TRBJ2-7	-	-	TRBV6-5	CASRPDTSYEQYF	TGTGCCAGCAGGCCGGACACCAGCTACGAGCAGTACTTC
TRBJ2-3	-	TRBD2	TRBV11-3	CASSSRTSGATDTQYF	TGTGCCAGCAGCTCACGGACTAGCGGGGCGACAGATACGCAGTATTTT
TRBJ1-2	-	TRBD1	TRBV10-3	CAIFRGPYGYTF	TGTGCCATCTTCAGGGGGCCCTATGGCTACACCTTC
TRBJ2-4	-	-	TRBV6-5	CASSYRERGIQYF	TGTGCCAGCAGTTATCGGGAACGGGGCATTCAGTACTTC
TRBJ2-7	-	-	TRBV7-8	CASSVHLQGLEQYF	TGTGCCAGCAGCGTCCACCTACAGGGCCTGGAGCAGTACTTC
TRBJ1-1	-	-	TRBV13	CASSLEGFMNTEAFF	TGTGCCAGCAGCTTAGAGGGGTTTATGAACACTGAAGCTTTCTTT
TRBJ1-1	once	-	TRBV19	CASGLTLNTEAFF	TGTGCCAGCGGACTGACTTTGAACACTGAAGCTTTCTTT
TRBJ1-1	-	-	TRBV6-5	CASRSRGHLNTEAFF	TGTGCCAGCAGATCTAGGGGACACCTGAACACTGAAGCTTTCTTT
TRBJ1-6	-	-	TRBV2	CASQGGSSSYNSPLHF	TGTGCCAGCCAGGGAGGGTCGAGCTCCTATAATTCACCCCTCCACTTT
TRBJ2-3	-	TRBD1	TRBV29-1	CSAEYGLGTGSRPDTQYF	TGCAGCGCGGAATATGGGCTAGGGACAGGGTCTCGTCCAGATACGCAGTATTTT
TRBJ1-2	few	TRBD1	TRBV30	CAWSPPGWTGASYTF	TGTGCCTGGAGTCCGCCGGGATGGACAGGGGCAAGCTACACCTTC
TRBJ2-1	few	-	TRBV9	CASSPSAGLPNEQFF	TGTGCCAGCAGCCCCTCAGCGGGCCTCCCCAATGAGCAGTTCTTC
TRBJ2-2	few	-	TRBV9	CASSVRSGDTGELFF	TGTGCCAGCAGCGTACGGTCAGGGGACACCGGGGAGCTGTTTTTT
TRBJ1-2	-	-	TRBV11-2	CASSRLSGEVGYTF	TGTGCCAGCAGCCGTTTGTCGGGGGAGGTTGGCTACACCTTC
TRBJ2-2	-	-	TRBV7-2	CASSLYAGAYTGELFF	TGTGCCAGCAGCTTATACGCGGGGGCCTACACCGGGGAGCTGTTTTTT